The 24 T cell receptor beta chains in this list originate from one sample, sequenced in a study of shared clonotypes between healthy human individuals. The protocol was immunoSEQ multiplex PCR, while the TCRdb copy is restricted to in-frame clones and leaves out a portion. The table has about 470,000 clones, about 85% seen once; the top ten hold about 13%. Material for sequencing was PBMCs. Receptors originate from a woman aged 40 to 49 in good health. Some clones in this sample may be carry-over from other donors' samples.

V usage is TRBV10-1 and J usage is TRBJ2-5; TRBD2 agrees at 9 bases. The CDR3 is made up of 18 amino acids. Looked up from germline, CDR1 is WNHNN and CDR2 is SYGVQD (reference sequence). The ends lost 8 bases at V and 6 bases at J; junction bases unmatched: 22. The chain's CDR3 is CASPLTRGVAGDQKTQYF. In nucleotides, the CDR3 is TGCGCCAGCCCTCTGACCCGGGGGGTAGCGGGAGATCAGAAGACCCAGTACTTC.

CDR3 sequence reads: CASSSVGGEWEKLFF. CDR3 bases: TGTGCCAGCAGCAGCGTTGGGGGGGAGTGGGAAAAACTGTTTTTT. The chain combines TRBV19 with TRBJ1-4, with D maybe TRBD1 (5 bases). The V end lost 9 bases, the J end lost 8 bases, and 22 bases lay between the germline ends. Germline V gene data show CDR1 as LNHDA and CDR2 as SQIVND (reference sequence). The CDR3 is 15 amino acids.

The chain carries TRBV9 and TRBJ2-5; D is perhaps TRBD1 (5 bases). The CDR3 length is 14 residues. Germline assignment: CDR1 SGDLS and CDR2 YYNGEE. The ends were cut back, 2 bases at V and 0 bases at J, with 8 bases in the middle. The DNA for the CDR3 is TGTGCCAGCAGCGTTACAGGAGACCAAGAGACCCAGTACTTC. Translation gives CASSVTGDQETQYF.

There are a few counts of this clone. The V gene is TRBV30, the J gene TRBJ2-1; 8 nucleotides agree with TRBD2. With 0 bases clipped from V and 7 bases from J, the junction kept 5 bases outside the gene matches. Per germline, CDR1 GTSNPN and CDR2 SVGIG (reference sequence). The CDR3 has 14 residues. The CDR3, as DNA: TGTGCCTGGAGTGTACTAGCGGCTGGGAATGAGCAGTTCTTC. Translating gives CAWSVLAAGNEQFF.

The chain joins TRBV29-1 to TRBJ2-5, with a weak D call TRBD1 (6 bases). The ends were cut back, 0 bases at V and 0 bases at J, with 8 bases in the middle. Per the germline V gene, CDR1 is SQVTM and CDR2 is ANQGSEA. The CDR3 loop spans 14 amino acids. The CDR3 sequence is CSVEDEGDQETQYF. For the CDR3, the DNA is TGCAGCGTTGAAGATGAGGGGGACCAAGAGACCCAGTACTTC.

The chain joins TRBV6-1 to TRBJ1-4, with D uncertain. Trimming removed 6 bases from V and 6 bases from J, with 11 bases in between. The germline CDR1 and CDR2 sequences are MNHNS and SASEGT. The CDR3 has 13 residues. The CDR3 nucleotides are TGTGCCAGCAGAGGGCCTGGGGATGAAAAACTGTTTTTT. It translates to CASRGPGDEKLFF.

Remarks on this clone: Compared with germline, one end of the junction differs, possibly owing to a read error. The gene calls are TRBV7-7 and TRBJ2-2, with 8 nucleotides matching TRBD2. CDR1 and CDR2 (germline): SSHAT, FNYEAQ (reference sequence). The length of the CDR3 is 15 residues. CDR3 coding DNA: TGTGCTAGCAGCTTGAGCGGGAGCGGGACCGGGGAGCTGTTTTTT. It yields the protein CASSLSGSGTGELFF.

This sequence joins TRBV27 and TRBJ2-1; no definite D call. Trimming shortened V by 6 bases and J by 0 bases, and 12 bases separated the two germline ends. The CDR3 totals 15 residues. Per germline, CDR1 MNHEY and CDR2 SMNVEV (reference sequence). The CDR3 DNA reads TGTGCCAGCAGGGAAATATATCCCTCCTACAATGAGCAGTTCTTC. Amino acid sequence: CASREIYPSYNEQFF.

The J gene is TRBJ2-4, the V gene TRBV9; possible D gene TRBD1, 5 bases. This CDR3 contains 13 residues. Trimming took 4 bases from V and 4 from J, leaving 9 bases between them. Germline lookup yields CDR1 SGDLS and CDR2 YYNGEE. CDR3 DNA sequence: TGTGCCAGCAGCCCCCGGACAAAAAACATTCAGTACTTC. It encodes CASSPRTKNIQYF.

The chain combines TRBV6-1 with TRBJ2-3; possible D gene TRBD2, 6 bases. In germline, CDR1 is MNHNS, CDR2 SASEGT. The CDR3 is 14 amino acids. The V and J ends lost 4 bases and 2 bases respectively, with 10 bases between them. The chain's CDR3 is CASSVVADTDTQYF. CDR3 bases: TGTGCCAGCAGTGTGGTAGCGGACACAGATACGCAGTATTTT.

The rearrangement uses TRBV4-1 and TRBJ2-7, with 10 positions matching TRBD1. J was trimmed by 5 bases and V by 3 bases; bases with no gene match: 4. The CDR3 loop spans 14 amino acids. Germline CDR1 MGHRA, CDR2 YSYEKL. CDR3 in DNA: TGCGCCAGCAGCCACCCGGGACAGGGGCACGAGCAGTACTTC. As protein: CASSHPGQGHEQYF.

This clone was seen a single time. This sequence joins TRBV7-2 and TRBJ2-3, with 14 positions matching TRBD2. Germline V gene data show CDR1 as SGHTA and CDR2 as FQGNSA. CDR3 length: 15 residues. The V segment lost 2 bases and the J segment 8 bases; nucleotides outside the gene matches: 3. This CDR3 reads CASSLRLAGGGTQYF. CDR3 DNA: TGTGCCAGCAGCTTACGACTAGCGGGAGGGGGTACGCAGTATTTT.

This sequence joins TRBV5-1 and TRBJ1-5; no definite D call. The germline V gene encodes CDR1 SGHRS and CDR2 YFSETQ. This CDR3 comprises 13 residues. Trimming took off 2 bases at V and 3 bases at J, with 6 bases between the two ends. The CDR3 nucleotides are TGCGCCAGCAGCTTCGGGGACAATCAGCCCCAGCATTTT. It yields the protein CASSFGDNQPQHF.

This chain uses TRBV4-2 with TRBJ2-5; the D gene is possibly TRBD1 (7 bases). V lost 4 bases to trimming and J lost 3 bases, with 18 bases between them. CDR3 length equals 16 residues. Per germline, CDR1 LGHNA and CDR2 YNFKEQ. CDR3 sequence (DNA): TGTGCCAGCAGCCTAGCGGAGGGACAGAGTAAAGAGACCCAGTACTTC. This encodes CASSLAEGQSKETQYF.

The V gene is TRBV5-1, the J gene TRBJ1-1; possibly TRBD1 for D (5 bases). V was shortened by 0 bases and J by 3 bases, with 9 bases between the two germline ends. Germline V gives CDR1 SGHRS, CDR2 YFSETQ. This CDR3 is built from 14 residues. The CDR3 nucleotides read TGCGCCAGCAGCTTGGGGGGACTGGACACTGAAGCTTTCTTT. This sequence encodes CASSLGGLDTEAFF.

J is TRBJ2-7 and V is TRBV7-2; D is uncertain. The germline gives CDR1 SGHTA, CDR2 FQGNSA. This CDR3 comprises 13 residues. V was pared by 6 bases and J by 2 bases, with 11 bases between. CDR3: CASSLTGTYEQYF. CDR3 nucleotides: TGTGCCAGCAGTTTGACTGGGACCTACGAGCAGTACTTC.

The DNA for the CDR3 is TGTGCCAGCAGCCCCCCCGGGACTAGCGGGAGGGCCCGCTACAATGAGCAGTTCTTC. This sequence encodes CASSPPGTSGRARYNEQFF. This chain joins TRBV4-2 and TRBJ2-1, with 16 positions matching TRBD2. Germline V lookup: CDR1 LGHNA, CDR2 YNFKEQ. CDR3 length: 19 amino acids. Unmatched junction bases numbered 9, after V lost 4 bases and J lost 3 bases.

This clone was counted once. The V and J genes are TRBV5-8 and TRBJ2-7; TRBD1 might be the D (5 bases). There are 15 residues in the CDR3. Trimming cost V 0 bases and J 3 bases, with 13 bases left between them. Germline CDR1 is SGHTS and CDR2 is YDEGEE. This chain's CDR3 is CASSLGQGYHYEQYF. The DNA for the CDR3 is TGTGCCAGCAGCTTGGGGCAGGGTTATCACTACGAGCAGTACTTC.

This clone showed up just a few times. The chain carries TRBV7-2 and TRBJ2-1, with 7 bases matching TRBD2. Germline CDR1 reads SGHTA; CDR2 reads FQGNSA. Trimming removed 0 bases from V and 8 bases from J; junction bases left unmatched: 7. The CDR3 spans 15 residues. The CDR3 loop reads CASSLAGGPEYEQFF. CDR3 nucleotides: TGTGCCAGCAGCTTAGCGGGAGGGCCTGAGTATGAGCAGTTCTTC.

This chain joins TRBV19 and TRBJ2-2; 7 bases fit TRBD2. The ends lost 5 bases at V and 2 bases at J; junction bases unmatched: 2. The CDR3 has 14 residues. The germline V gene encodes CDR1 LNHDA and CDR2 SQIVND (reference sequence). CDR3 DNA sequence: TGTGCCAGTAGTCGGGGGGATAACACCGGGGAGCTGTTTTTT. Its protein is CASSRGDNTGELFF. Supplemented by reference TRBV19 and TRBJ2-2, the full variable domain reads DGGITQSPKYLFRKEGQNVTLSCEQNLNHDAMYWYRQDPGQGLRLIYYSQIVNDFQKGDIAEGYSVSREKKESFPLTVTSAQKNPTAFYLCASSRGDNTGELFFGEGSRLTVL.

The CDR3 region has the DNA TGTGCCAGCAGTTTCGGACAGGAGGTCTACACCTTC. This sequence encodes CASSFGQEVYTF. V usage is TRBV28 and J usage is TRBJ1-2; 7 nucleotides align to TRBD1. The CDR3 is 12 residues long. Germline V lookup: CDR1 MDHEN, CDR2 SYDVKM. V dropped 3 bases and J dropped 10; count of bases not matched to a gene: 5.

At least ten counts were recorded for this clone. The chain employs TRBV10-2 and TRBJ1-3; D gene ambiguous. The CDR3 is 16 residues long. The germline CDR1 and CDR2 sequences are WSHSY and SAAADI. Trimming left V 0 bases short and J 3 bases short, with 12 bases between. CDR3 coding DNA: TGCGCCAGCAGTGAGTCAGGAGGCTGGAATGGAAACACCATATATTTT. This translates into CASSESGGWNGNTIYF.

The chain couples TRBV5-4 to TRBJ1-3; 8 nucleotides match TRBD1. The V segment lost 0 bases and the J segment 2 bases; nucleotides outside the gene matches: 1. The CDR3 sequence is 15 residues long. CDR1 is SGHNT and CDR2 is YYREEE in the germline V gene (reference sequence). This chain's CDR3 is CASSLDRGAGNTIYF. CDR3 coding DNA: TGTGCCAGCAGCTTGGACAGGGGGGCTGGAAACACCATATATTTT.

The CDR3 protein is CASSRYGAIDEKLFF. The DNA for the CDR3 is TGTGCCAGCAGCCGATACGGGGCCATCGATGAAAAACTGTTTTTT. V usage is TRBV14 and J usage is TRBJ1-4; perhaps TRBD1 as D (5 bases). This CDR3 region has 15 residues. The germline CDR1 and CDR2 sequences are SGHDN and FVKESK. Deletions cut 4 bases from V and 6 bases from J, with 15 bases between.